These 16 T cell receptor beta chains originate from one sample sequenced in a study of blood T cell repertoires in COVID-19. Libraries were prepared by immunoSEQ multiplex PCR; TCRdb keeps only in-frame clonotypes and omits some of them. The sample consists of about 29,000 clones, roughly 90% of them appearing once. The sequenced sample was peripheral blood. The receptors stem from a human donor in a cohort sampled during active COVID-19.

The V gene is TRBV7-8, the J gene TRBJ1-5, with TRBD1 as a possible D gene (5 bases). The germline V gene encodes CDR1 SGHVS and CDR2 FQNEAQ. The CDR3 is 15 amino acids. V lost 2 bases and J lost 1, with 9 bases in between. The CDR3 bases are TGTGCCAGCAGCTTACATCAGGGAAGCAATCAGCCCCAGCATTTT. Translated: CASSLHQGSNQPQHF.

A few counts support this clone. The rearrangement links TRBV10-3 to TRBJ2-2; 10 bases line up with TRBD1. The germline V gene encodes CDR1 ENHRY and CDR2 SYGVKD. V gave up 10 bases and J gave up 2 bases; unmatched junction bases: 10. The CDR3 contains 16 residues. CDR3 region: CATSGQGLGNTGELFF. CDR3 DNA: TGTGCCACATCGGGACAGGGGTTAGGAAACACCGGGGAGCTGTTTTTT.

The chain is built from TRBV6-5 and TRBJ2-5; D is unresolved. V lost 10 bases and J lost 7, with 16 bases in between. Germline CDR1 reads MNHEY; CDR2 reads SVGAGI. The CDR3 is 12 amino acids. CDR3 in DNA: TGTGCCACCCGAAGTTCTCCGGGGACCCAGTACTTC. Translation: CATRSSPGTQYF.

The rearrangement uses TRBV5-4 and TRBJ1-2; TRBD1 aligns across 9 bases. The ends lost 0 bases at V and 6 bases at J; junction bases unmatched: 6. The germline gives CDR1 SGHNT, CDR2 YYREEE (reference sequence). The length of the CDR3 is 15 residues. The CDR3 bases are TGTGCCAGCAGCTTGGGGGGGACAGGGTTCGATGGCTACACCTTC. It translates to CASSLGGTGFDGYTF.

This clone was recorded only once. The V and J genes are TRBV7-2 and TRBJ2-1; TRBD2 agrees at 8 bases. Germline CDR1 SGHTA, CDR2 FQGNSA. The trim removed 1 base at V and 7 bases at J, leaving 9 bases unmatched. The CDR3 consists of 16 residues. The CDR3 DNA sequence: TGTGCCAGCAGCTTAGGGGTTAGCGGGAAGCAGAATGAGCAGTTCTTC. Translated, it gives CASSLGVSGKQNEQFF.

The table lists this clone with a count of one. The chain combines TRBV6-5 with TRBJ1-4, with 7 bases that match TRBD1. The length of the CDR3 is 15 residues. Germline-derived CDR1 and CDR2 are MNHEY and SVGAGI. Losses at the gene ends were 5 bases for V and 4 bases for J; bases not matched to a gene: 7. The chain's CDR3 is CASSNGGQLNEKLFF. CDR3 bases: TGTGCCAGCAGTAATGGGGGACAGCTTAATGAAAAACTGTTTTTT.

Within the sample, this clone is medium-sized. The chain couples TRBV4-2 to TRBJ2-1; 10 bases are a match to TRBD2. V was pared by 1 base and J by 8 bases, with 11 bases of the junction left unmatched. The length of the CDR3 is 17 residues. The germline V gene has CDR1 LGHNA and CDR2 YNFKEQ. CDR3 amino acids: CASSQGDTSGVKDEQFF. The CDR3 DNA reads TGTGCCAGCAGCCAAGGAGATACTAGCGGGGTAAAAGATGAGCAGTTCTTC.

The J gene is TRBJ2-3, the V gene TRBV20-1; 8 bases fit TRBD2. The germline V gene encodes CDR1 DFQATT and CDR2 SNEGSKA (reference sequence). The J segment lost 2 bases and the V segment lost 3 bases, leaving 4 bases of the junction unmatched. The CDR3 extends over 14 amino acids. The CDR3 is CSASASGYTDTQYF. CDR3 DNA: TGCAGTGCTAGTGCTAGCGGGTACACAGATACGCAGTATTTT.

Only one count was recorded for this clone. The CDR3 loop reads CASSSRPLQSSYNSPLHF. The CDR3 DNA is TGTGCCAGCAGCTCAAGACCCCTACAGAGCTCCTATAATTCACCCCTCCACTTT. V gene TRBV7-9 combines with J gene TRBJ1-6; D call uncertain. The V gene's germline CDR1 is SEHNR and CDR2 FQNEAQ (reference sequence). CDR3 size: 18 residues. V gave up 4 bases and J gave up 0 bases, with 16 bases separating them.

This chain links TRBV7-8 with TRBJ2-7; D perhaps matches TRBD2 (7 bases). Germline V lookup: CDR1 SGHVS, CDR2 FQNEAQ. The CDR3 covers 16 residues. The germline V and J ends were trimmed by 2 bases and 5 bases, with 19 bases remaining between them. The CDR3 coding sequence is TGTGCCAGCAGCTTAAGAGCGGGAACAGGGCAGGACGAGCAGTACTTC. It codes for CASSLRAGTGQDEQYF.

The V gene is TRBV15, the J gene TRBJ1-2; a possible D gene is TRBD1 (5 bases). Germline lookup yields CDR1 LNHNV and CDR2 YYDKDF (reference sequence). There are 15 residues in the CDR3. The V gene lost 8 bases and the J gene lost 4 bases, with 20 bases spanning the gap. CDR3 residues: CATSAYPTAPYGYTF. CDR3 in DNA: TGTGCCACCTCTGCCTACCCGACAGCGCCCTATGGCTACACCTTC.

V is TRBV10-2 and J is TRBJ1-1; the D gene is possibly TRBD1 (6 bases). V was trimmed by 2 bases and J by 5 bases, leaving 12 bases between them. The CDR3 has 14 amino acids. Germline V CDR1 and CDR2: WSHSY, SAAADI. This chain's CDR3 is CASSESTGYTEAFF. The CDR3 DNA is TGCGCCAGCAGTGAGAGTACAGGGTATACTGAAGCTTTCTTT.

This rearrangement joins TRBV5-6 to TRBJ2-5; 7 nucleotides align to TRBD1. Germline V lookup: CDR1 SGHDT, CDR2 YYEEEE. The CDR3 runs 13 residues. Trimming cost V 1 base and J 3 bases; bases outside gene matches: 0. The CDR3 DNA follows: TGTGCCAGCAGCTTGACAGGGGAAGAGACCCAGTACTTC. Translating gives CASSLTGEETQYF.

The CDR3, as DNA: TGTGCCATCAGTGACGGTGGCTACACCTTC. Translating it yields CAISDGGYTF. The rearrangement links TRBV10-3 to TRBJ1-2; D is unresolved. CDR1 is ENHRY and CDR2 is SYGVKD in the germline V gene. CDR3 size: 10 residues. The V and J ends lost 3 bases and 7 bases respectively, with 3 bases between them.

CDR3 amino acids: CASSQSGAGGNTEAFF. The CDR3, as DNA: TGTGCCAGCAGCCAGTCCGGGGCAGGGGGAAACACTGAAGCTTTCTTT. V and J are TRBV14 and TRBJ1-1, with 7 bases lining up with TRBD1. The CDR3 consists of 16 residues. J was trimmed by 2 bases and V by 3 bases; bases with no gene match: 9. Germline V gene sequence: CDR1 SGHDN, CDR2 FVKESK.

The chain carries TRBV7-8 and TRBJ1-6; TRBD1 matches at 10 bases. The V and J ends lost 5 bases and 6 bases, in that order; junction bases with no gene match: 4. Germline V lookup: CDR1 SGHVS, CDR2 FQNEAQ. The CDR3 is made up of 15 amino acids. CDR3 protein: CASSRGQGGNSPLHF. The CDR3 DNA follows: TGTGCCAGCAGCAGAGGACAGGGGGGTAATTCACCCCTCCACTTT.